The 10 T cell receptor beta chains listed next were all sequenced from one sample in a study of blood T cell repertoires in COVID-19. Assay: immunoSEQ multiplex PCR; the TCRdb copy retains only in-frame clones and omits some. Of tens of thousands of clones in the sample, about 88% were seen once. Input material: peripheral blood. Every receptor here comes from a man in his 60s with active COVID-19.

The genes are TRBV18 and TRBJ1-2; D ambiguous. The germline V and J ends were trimmed by 3 bases and 7 bases, with 12 bases remaining between them. CDR3 length equals 13 residues. Germline values: CDR1 KGHSH, CDR2 LQKENI. The CDR3: CASSPLEEGGYTF. CDR3 coding DNA: TGTGCCAGCTCACCTCTGGAAGAGGGTGGCTACACCTTC.

The V and J genes are TRBV3-1 (or the pseudogene TRBV3-2) and TRBJ2-7; 13 bases line up with TRBD2. V lost 3 bases, J lost 4 bases, and 3 bases stayed unmatched. The CDR3 has 15 amino acids. CDR1 and CDR2 from the germline V gene are LGHDT and YNNKEL (reference sequence). The chain's CDR3 is CASSQAGLAGYEQYF. The DNA of the CDR3 is TGTGCCAGCAGCCAGGCGGGACTAGCGGGGTACGAGCAGTACTTC.

This chain links TRBV18 with TRBJ2-5, with D tentatively TRBD1 (5 bases). The V end was cut by 4 bases, the J end by 5 bases, with 14 bases between. Germline assignment: CDR1 KGHSH and CDR2 LQKENI. CDR3 size: 14 residues. This CDR3 reads CASSQGAGRETQYF. As DNA, the CDR3 is TGTGCCAGCTCACAAGGGGCAGGCCGGGAGACCCAGTACTTC.

The genes are TRBV7-9 and TRBJ1-1; TRBD1 matches 10 bases. This CDR3 has 15 amino acids. Germline loops: CDR1 SEHNR, CDR2 FQNEAQ (reference sequence). The V segment lost 5 bases and the J segment 2 bases; nucleotides outside the gene matches: 5. CDR3 loop: CASSGGTGANTEAFF. In DNA, the CDR3 is TGTGCCAGCAGCGGGGGGACAGGGGCAAACACTGAAGCTTTCTTT.

The J gene is TRBJ1-1, the V gene TRBV7-2; tentative D call: TRBD1 (5 bases). This CDR3 has 13 amino acids. V was trimmed by 4 bases and J by 7 bases, leaving 13 bases between them. The germline V gene has CDR1 SGHTA and CDR2 FQGNSA. The CDR3 loop is CASSSNRGFEAFF. CDR3 nucleotide sequence: TGTGCCAGCAGCTCTAATAGGGGTTTTGAAGCTTTCTTT.

In this sample, this clone turned up a few times. The chain uses TRBV30 and TRBJ1-4, with D perhaps TRBD1 (5 bases). This CDR3 contains 12 residues. The V and J ends lost 1 base and 8 bases respectively, with 8 bases between them. Germline CDR1 GTSNPN, CDR2 SVGIG (reference sequence). This chain's CDR3 is CAWSAGYEKLFF. For the CDR3, the DNA is TGTGCCTGGAGTGCAGGGTACGAAAAACTGTTTTTT.

This chain connects TRBV10-3 to TRBJ2-3; 9 nucleotides match TRBD1. Per germline, CDR1 ENHRY and CDR2 SYGVKD. The V gene end was trimmed by 7 bases and the J gene end by 0 bases; junction bases not matched to a gene: 8. CDR3 length: 16 residues. CDR3 residues: CAIKGQGIGSTDTQYF. The DNA of the CDR3 is TGTGCCATCAAGGGACAGGGAATAGGGAGCACAGATACGCAGTATTTT.

The rearrangement joins TRBV7-8 to TRBJ2-5; D ambiguous. Germline values: CDR1 SGHVS, CDR2 FQNEAQ. The CDR3 is 15 residues long. With 5 bases removed from V and 1 base from J, the gap between germline ends came to 14 bases. CDR3 sequence (DNA): TGTGCCAGCAGCGTCTCACAAAGGAGCCAAGAGACCCAGTACTTC. Encoded protein: CASSVSQRSQETQYF.

The V gene is TRBV9, the J gene TRBJ2-7, with 13 nucleotides matching TRBD2. The CDR3 has 16 residues. V lost 0 bases to trimming and J lost 5 bases; unmatched junction nucleotides: 5. Germline lookup yields CDR1 SGDLS and CDR2 YYNGEE. CDR3 DNA: TGTGCCAGCAGCGTAGGCGTCGGGACTAGCGGGAACGAGCAGTACTTC. It yields the protein CASSVGVGTSGNEQYF.

CDR3: CASSQQTGNYGYTF. CDR3 in DNA: TGTGCCAGTAGCCAGCAGACAGGGAACTATGGCTACACCTTC. The chain employs TRBV19 and TRBJ1-2; 7 nucleotides align to TRBD1. Germline CDR1 and CDR2: LNHDA and SQIVND (reference sequence). This CDR3 is 14 amino acids long. Trimming removed 6 bases from V and 2 bases from J; junction bases left unmatched: 6.